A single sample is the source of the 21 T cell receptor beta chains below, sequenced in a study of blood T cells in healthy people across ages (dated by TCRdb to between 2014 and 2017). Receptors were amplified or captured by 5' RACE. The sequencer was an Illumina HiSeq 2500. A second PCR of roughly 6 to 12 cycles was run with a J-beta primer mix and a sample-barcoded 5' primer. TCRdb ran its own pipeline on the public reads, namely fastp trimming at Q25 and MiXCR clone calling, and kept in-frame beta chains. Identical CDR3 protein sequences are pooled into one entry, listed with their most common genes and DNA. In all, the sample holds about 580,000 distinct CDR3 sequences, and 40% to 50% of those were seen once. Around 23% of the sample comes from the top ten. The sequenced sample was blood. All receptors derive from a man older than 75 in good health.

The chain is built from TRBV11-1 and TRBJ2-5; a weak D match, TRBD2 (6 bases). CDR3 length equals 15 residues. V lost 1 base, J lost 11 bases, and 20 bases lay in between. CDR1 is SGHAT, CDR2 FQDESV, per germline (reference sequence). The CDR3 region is CASSLGLATHNEQYF. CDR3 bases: TGTGCCAGCAGCTTAGGGCTAGCGACCCACAATGAGCAGTACTTC.

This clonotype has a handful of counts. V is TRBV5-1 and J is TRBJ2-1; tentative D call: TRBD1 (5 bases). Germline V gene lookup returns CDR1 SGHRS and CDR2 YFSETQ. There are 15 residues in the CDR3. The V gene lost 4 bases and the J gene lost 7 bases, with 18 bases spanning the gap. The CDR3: CASSPDGRTRNEQFF. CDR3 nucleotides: TGCGCCAGCAGCCCCGACGGTAGGACAAGGAATGAGCAGTTCTTC. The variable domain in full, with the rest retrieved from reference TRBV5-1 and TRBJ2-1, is KAGVTQTPRYLIKTRGQQVTLSCSPISGHRSVSWYQQTPGQGLQFLFEYFSETQRNKGNFPGRFSGRQFSNSRSEMNVSTLELGDSALYLCASSPDGRTRNEQFFGPGTRLTVL.

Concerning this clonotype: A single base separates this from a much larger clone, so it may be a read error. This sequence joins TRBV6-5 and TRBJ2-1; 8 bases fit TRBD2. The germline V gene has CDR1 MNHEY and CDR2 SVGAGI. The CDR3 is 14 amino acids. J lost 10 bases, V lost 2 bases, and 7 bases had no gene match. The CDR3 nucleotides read TGTGCCAGCAGTTACAGCGGGGGAGCCTACGAGCAGTTCTTC. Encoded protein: CASSYSGGAYEQFF.

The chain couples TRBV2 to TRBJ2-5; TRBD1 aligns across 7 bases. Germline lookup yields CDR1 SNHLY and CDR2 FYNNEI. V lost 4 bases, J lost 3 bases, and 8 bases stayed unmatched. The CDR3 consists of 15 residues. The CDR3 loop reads CASSATRTGKETQYF. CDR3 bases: TGTGCCAGCAGTGCTACCCGGACAGGAAAAGAGACCCAGTACTTC.

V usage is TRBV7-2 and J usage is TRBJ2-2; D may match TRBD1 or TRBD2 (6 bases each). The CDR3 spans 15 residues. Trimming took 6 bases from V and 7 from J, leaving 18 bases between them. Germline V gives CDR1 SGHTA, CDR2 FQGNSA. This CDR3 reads CASREGTPGNGELFF. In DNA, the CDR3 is TGTGCCAGCAGGGAGGGGACACCGGGGAACGGGGAGCTGTTTTTT.

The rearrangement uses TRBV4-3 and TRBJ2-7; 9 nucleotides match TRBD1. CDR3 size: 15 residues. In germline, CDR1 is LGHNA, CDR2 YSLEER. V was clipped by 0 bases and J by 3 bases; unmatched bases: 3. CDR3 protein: CASSQDVDRGYEQYF. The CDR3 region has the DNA TGCGCCAGCAGCCAAGATGTGGACAGGGGCTACGAGCAGTACTTC.

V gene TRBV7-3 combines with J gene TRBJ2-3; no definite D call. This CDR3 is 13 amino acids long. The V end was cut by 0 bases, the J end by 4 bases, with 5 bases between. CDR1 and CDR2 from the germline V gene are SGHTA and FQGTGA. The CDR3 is CASSLTSSDTQYF. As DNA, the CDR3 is TGTGCCAGCAGCTTAACTAGCTCAGATACGCAGTATTTT.

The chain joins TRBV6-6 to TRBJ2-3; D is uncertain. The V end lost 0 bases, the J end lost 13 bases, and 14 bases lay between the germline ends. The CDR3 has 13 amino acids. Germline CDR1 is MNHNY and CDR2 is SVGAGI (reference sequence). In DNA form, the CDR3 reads TGTGCCAGCAGTTACTCAGACTTACAACCCAAGTATTTT. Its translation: CASSYSDLQPKYF.

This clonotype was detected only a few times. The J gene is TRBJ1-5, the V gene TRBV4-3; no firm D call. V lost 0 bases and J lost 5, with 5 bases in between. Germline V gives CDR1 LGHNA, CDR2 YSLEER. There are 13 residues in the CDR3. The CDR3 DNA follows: TGCGCCAGCAGCCAAGAATTAGATCAGCCCCAGCATTTT. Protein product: CASSQELDQPQHF.

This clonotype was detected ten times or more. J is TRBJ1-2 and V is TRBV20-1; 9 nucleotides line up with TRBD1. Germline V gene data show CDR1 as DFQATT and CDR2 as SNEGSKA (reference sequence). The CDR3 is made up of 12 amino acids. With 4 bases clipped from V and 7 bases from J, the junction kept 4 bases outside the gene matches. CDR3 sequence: CSANTGGSGYTF. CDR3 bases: TGCAGTGCTAACACAGGGGGCTCTGGCTACACCTTC.

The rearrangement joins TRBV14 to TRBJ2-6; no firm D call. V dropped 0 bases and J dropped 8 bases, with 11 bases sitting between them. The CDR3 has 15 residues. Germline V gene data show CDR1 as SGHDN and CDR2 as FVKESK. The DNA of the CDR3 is TGTGCCAGCAGCCAAGAAAGGGCAAGCACCAACGTCCTGACTTTC. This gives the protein CASSQERASTNVLTF. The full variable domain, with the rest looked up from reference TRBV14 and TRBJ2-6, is EAGVTQFPSHSVIEKGQTVTLRCDPISGHDNLYWYRRVMGKEIKFLLHFVKESKQDESGMPNNRFLAERTGGTYSTLKVQPAELEDSGVYFCASSQERASTNVLTFGAGSRLTVL.

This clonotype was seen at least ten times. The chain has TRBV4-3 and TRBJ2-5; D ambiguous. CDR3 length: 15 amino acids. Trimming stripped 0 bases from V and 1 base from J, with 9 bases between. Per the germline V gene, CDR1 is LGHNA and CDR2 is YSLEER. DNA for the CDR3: TGCGCCAGCAGCCAAGAAATGGCCCCCCAAGAGACCCAGTACTTC. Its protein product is CASSQEMAPQETQYF.

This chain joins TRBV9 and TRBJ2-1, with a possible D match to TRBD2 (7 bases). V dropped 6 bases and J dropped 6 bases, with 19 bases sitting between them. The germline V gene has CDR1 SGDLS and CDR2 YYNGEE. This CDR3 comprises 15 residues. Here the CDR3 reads CASTLGGGGSNEQFF. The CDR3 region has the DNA TGTGCCAGCACCTTAGGGGGGGGAGGAAGCAATGAGCAGTTCTTC.

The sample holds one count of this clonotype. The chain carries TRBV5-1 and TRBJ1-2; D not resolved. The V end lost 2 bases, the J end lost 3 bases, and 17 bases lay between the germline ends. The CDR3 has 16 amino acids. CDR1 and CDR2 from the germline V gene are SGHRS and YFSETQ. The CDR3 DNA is TGCGCCAGCAGCTTTGGAACGGCGGGATTGGACTATGGCTACACCTTC. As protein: CASSFGTAGLDYGYTF.

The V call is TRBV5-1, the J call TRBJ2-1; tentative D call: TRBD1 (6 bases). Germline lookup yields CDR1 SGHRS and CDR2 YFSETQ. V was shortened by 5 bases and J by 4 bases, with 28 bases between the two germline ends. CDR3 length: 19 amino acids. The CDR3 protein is CASSIQGQGKFAQYNEQFF. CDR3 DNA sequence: TGCGCCAGCAGTATCCAGGGGCAGGGAAAATTCGCTCAATACAATGAGCAGTTCTTC.

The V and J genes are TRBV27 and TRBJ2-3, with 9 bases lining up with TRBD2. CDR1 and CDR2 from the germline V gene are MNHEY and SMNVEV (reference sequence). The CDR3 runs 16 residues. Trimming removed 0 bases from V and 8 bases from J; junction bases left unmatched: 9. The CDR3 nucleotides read TGTGCCAGCAGTTTATCGGGCCTAGCGGGAACCGGTACGCAGTATTTT. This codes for CASSLSGLAGTGTQYF.

The CDR3 region has the DNA TGTGCCAGCAGCCATAGCGGGAGGGCGACCTACGAGCAGTACTTC. This translates into CASSHSGRATYEQYF. This chain joins TRBV3-1 and TRBJ2-7, with 11 nucleotides matching TRBD2. This CDR3 has 15 amino acids. V was clipped by 3 bases and J by 2 bases; unmatched bases: 3. Germline-derived CDR1 and CDR2 are LGHDT and YNNKEL (reference sequence).

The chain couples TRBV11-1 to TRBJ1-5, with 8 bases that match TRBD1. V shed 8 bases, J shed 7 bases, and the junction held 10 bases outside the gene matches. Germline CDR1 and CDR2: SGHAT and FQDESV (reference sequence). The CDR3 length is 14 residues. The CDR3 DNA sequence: TGTGCCAGCTTGGGCAGGGGGCTTTTACAGCCCCAGCATTTT. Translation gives CASLGRGLLQPQHF.

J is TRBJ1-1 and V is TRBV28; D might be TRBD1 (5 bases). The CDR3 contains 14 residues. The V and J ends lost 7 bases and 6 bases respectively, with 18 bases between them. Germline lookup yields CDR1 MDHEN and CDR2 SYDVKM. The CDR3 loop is CASKINRRLAEAFF. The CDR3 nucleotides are TGTGCCAGCAAGATTAACAGGAGGTTGGCTGAAGCTTTCTTT.

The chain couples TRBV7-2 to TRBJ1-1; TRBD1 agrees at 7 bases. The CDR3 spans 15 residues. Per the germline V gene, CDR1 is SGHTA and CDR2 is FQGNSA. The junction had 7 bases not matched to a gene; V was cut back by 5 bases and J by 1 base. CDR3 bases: TGTGCCAGCAGCGCACGACAGGGTCCGAACACTGAAGCTTTCTTT. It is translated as CASSARQGPNTEAFF.

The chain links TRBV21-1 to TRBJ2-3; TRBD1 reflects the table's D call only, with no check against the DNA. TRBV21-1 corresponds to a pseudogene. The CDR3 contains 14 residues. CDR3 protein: CATSTGSPVDTQYF. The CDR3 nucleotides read TGTGCCACCTCAACCGGCAGCCCCGTGGATACGCAGTATTTT.